This entry lists 30 T cell receptor beta chains sequenced from one sample in a study of T cell changes during pregnancy in multiple sclerosis. This table comes from immunoSEQ multiplex PCR, and its TCRdb copy is limited to in-frame clones, with some not included. The sample lists more than 40,000 clones, about 90% seen once, with roughly 9% in the top ten. This specimen consisted of CD8+ T cells from peripheral blood mononuclear cells, obtained after pregnancy. These receptors were taken from a female donor with multiple sclerosis, enrolled in a pregnancy study.

J is TRBJ2-5 and V is TRBV6-5; 8 bases match TRBD2. V was pared by 2 bases and J by 4 bases, with 3 bases of the junction left unmatched. This CDR3 is built from 14 residues. CDR1 is MNHEY, CDR2 SVGAGI, per germline. CDR3 nucleotide sequence: TGTGCCAGCAGTTACCGGGGACTAGGAGAGACCCAGTACTTC. It yields the protein CASSYRGLGETQYF.

V usage is TRBV13 and J usage is TRBJ2-4; tentative D call: TRBD2 (5 bases). This CDR3 is built from 13 residues. Germline values: CDR1 PRHDT, CDR2 FYEKMQ (reference sequence). V was trimmed by 5 bases and J by 5 bases, leaving 10 bases between them. Here the CDR3 reads CASSRAAENIQYF. CDR3 DNA sequence: TGTGCCAGCAGCCGCGCAGCGGAAAACATTCAGTACTTC.

The rearrangement uses TRBV5-1 and TRBJ2-1; 10 bases match TRBD2. The V gene's germline CDR1 is SGHRS and CDR2 YFSETQ. The CDR3 contains 16 residues. Unmatched junction bases numbered 4, after V lost 2 bases and J lost 2 bases. The CDR3 coding sequence is TGCGCCAGCAGCTTCGGTAGCGGGAGGCCCTACAATGAGCAGTTCTTC. Translation gives CASSFGSGRPYNEQFF.

J is TRBJ1-5 and V is TRBV19; tentatively, D is TRBD1 (6 bases). This CDR3 comprises 14 residues. Trimming removed 3 bases at V and 5 bases at J, with 11 bases between. In germline, CDR1 is LNHDA, CDR2 SQIVND (reference sequence). The CDR3 protein is CASSMYREDQPQHF. The CDR3 DNA follows: TGTGCCAGTAGTATGTACAGGGAAGATCAGCCCCAGCATTTT.

The chain combines TRBV2 with TRBJ1-1, with 8 bases that match TRBD1. Germline loops: CDR1 SNHLY, CDR2 FYNNEI. This CDR3 is built from 14 residues. V gave up 8 bases and J gave up 4 bases; unmatched junction bases: 9. The CDR3 protein is CASGGQGWGTEAFF. The CDR3 DNA reads TGTGCCAGCGGAGGACAGGGTTGGGGCACTGAAGCTTTCTTT.

A remark on this clone: Other DNA sequences in this specimen translate into the identical CDR3. The rearrangement joins TRBV27 to TRBJ2-1, with a tentative D call TRBD1 (5 bases). Trimming took 8 bases from V and 3 from J, leaving 11 bases between them. The CDR3 is made up of 13 amino acids. CDR1 and CDR2 (germline): MNHEY, SMNVEV (reference sequence). CDR3 DNA sequence: TGTGCCAGCTCCCTGGGGCTCTACAATGAGCAGTTCTTC. Protein sequence: CASSLGLYNEQFF.

The chain couples TRBV2 to TRBJ1-1; maybe TRBD1 (5 bases). V lost 3 bases and J lost 0, with 20 bases in between. CDR1 and CDR2 (germline): SNHLY, FYNNEI. This CDR3 region has 18 residues. CDR3 in DNA: TGTGCCAGCAGTGAGATCCCCCAGGGCGGCCGGTTGAACACTGAAGCTTTCTTT. It translates to CASSEIPQGGRLNTEAFF.

J is TRBJ2-3 and V is TRBV5-1; TRBD2 is a possible D gene (6 bases). From germline, CDR1 is SGHRS and CDR2 YFSETQ. V lost 6 bases to trimming and J lost 6 bases, with 23 bases between them. The CDR3 runs 16 residues. The CDR3 sequence: CASKPRAGMVADTQYF. CDR3 sequence (DNA): TGCGCCAGCAAACCAAGGGCGGGAATGGTGGCCGATACGCAGTATTTT.

This clone appeared a single time. This chain joins TRBV19 and TRBJ2-7, with TRBD1 matching over 9 bases. Trimming cost V 5 bases and J 3 bases; bases outside gene matches: 5. The CDR3 totals 14 residues. Germline loops: CDR1 LNHDA, CDR2 SQIVND (reference sequence). CDR3 sequence reads: CASSYQTGGYEQYF. Written as DNA, the CDR3 is TGTGCCAGTAGTTATCAGACAGGGGGCTACGAGCAGTACTTC.

The J gene is TRBJ2-4, the V gene TRBV30; possibly TRBD1 for D (5 bases). This CDR3 has 13 residues. CDR1 and CDR2 (germline): GTSNPN, SVGIG (reference sequence). Trimming removed 3 bases from V and 7 bases from J, with 13 bases in between. The CDR3 DNA reads TGTGCCTGGAGCAGAGGACAAAGGAACATTCAGTACTTC. It translates to CAWSRGQRNIQYF.

J is TRBJ2-7 and V is TRBV7-9; D is possibly TRBD1 (6 bases). Trimming shortened V by 1 base and J by 4 bases, and 11 bases separated the two germline ends. The CDR3 covers 14 residues. CDR1 and CDR2 from the germline V gene are SEHNR and FQNEAQ (reference sequence). The CDR3 is CASSLDQQGYEQYF. The CDR3 nucleotides are TGTGCCAGCAGCTTAGACCAACAGGGATACGAGCAGTACTTC.

This clone showed up just a few times. The chain employs TRBV4-3 and TRBJ1-2; tentatively, D is TRBD1 (5 bases). The length of the CDR3 is 15 residues. CDR1 and CDR2 (germline): LGHNA, YSLEER. With 4 bases removed from V and 0 bases from J, the gap between germline ends came to 12 bases. The CDR3 DNA reads as TGCGCCAGCAGCCCCAGGGCCAGTCCTAACTATGGCTACACCTTC. This codes for CASSPRASPNYGYTF.

This sequence joins TRBV7-9 and TRBJ1-5; possible D gene TRBD1, 5 bases. Germline CDR1 and CDR2: SEHNR and FQNEAQ (reference sequence). The V end lost 4 bases, the J end lost 1 base, and 14 bases lay between the germline ends. This CDR3 region has 16 residues. CDR3 sequence reads: CASSSDRTFSNQPQHF. The CDR3, as DNA: TGTGCCAGCAGCTCAGACAGAACCTTCAGCAATCAGCCCCAGCATTTT.

The chain carries TRBV9 and TRBJ1-1; D unclear. The V end lost 0 bases, the J end lost 4 bases, and 7 bases lay between the germline ends. The CDR3 consists of 13 residues. Germline V gene sequence: CDR1 SGDLS, CDR2 YYNGEE. The CDR3 coding sequence is TGTGCCAGCAGCGTAGGGGCTCGCACTGAAGCTTTCTTT. This translates into CASSVGARTEAFF.

The chain couples TRBV4-2 to TRBJ1-2; a weak D match, TRBD1 (6 bases). Trimming removed 0 bases from V and 8 bases from J, with 16 bases in between. There are 15 residues in the CDR3. The germline V gene has CDR1 LGHNA and CDR2 YNFKEQ. The CDR3 here is CASSQDGGAVEGYTF. The DNA of the CDR3 is TGTGCCAGCAGCCAAGATGGGGGCGCAGTGGAAGGCTACACCTTC.

This sequence joins TRBV11-1 and TRBJ2-7, with D perhaps matching TRBD1 (6 bases). Germline V gene sequence: CDR1 SGHAT, CDR2 FQDESV (reference sequence). There are 15 residues in the CDR3. V shed 2 bases and J shed 5 bases, with 16 bases lying between them. CDR3: CASSLLSRGKDEQYF. CDR3 bases: TGTGCCAGCAGCTTACTCTCCAGGGGTAAGGACGAGCAGTACTTC.

The chain carries TRBV7-2 and TRBJ1-2; weak D call: TRBD1 (5 bases). The CDR3 is 15 residues long. Looked up from germline, CDR1 is SGHTA and CDR2 is FQGNSA. Trimming cost V 2 bases and J 6 bases, with 16 bases left between them. The CDR3 spells CASSLRLWGSDGYTF. The CDR3, as DNA: TGTGCCAGCAGCTTAAGGTTGTGGGGCTCCGATGGCTACACCTTC.

The chain has TRBV4-1 and TRBJ2-7; 7 nucleotides line up with TRBD2. CDR3 length equals 15 residues. The germline V gene has CDR1 MGHRA and CDR2 YSYEKL. V gave up 4 bases and J gave up 0 bases; unmatched junction bases: 6. CDR3 sequence reads: CASSLSSGYSYEQYF. The CDR3 nucleotides are TGCGCCAGCAGCCTAAGTAGCGGGTACTCCTACGAGCAGTACTTC.

This clone was detected once. The rearrangement links TRBV19 to TRBJ1-5, with D perhaps matching TRBD1 (6 bases). The germline V and J ends were trimmed by 7 bases and 6 bases, with 22 bases remaining between them. This CDR3 comprises 16 residues. The germline gives CDR1 LNHDA, CDR2 SQIVND (reference sequence). The CDR3 protein is CASNSDQGKFGQPQHF. In nucleotides, the CDR3 is TGTGCCAGTAATTCCGATCAGGGGAAGTTCGGTCAGCCCCAGCATTTT.

The CDR3 reads CASSVSEAVGSDTQYF. The CDR3 DNA sequence: TGTGCCAGCAGCGTCAGTGAGGCAGTTGGGTCGGATACGCAGTATTTT. The chain employs TRBV9 and TRBJ2-3; no firm D call. CDR3 size: 16 residues. The germline V gene encodes CDR1 SGDLS and CDR2 YYNGEE. V was clipped by 2 bases and J by 6 bases, with 19 bases between them.

The V gene is TRBV18, the J gene TRBJ1-5; 10 bases align to TRBD1. V shed 5 bases and J 3 bases; nucleotides not matched to a gene: 4. The CDR3 loop spans 15 amino acids. Germline lookup yields CDR1 KGHSH and CDR2 LQKENI. The CDR3 here is CASSMGQGINQPQHF. The CDR3 DNA reads as TGTGCCAGCTCAATGGGACAGGGGATCAATCAGCCCCAGCATTTT.

CDR3 in amino acids: CASSLGTGGYEQYF. The CDR3 DNA reads as TGTGCCAGCAGCTTGGGGACAGGGGGGTACGAGCAGTACTTC. The genes are TRBV11-2 and TRBJ2-7, with 11 positions matching TRBD1. The CDR3 is 14 amino acids. V was clipped by 3 bases and J by 4 bases; unmatched bases: 2. CDR1 and CDR2 (germline): SGHAT, FQNNGV.

The chain has TRBV9 and TRBJ2-7, with D possibly TRBD1 on 6 matching bases. The CDR3 is 14 residues long. The V end lost 2 bases, the J end lost 3 bases, and 12 bases lay between the germline ends. Germline V gene data show CDR1 as SGDLS and CDR2 as YYNGEE. CDR3 in amino acids: CASSVGQGGYEQYF. The CDR3 bases are TGTGCCAGCAGCGTGGGACAAGGGGGCTACGAGCAGTACTTC.

The genes are TRBV10-3 and TRBJ2-1; 12 bases fit TRBD2. This CDR3 has 13 amino acids. The germline gives CDR1 ENHRY, CDR2 SYGVKD. Trimming removed 11 bases from V and 6 bases from J; junction bases left unmatched: 5. Written as DNA, the CDR3 is TGTGCCGTTCTAGCGGGGGGGACCAATGAGCAGTTCTTC. Its translation: CAVLAGGTNEQFF.

CDR3 residues: CASSLDRPFGAFF. CDR3 coding DNA: TGCGCCAGCAGTCTAGACAGGCCCTTTGGGGCTTTCTTT. The chain links TRBV23-1 to TRBJ1-1; TRBD1 is a possible D gene (6 bases). TRBV23-1 is reported as an ORF; its role is uncertain. The ends were cut back, 4 bases at V and 11 bases at J, with 17 bases in the middle. There are 13 residues in the CDR3.

This sequence joins TRBV13 and TRBJ2-3, with TRBD2 matching over 13 bases. The CDR3 extends over 17 amino acids. Germline CDR1 and CDR2: PRHDT and FYEKMQ (reference sequence). V lost 3 bases and J lost 4; bases outside the gene matches: 7. CDR3 sequence (DNA): TGTGCCAGCAGCTTGACTAGCGGGGGGCGTTACCCAGATACGCAGTATTTT. It specifies CASSLTSGGRYPDTQYF.

The chain couples TRBV9 to TRBJ2-3, with 7 bases lining up with TRBD1. The CDR3 runs 15 residues. With V trimmed by 3 bases and J by 2 bases, 6 bases remained unmatched. Per the germline V gene, CDR1 is SGDLS and CDR2 is YYNGEE. CDR3 amino acids: CASSAGTENTDTQYF. The CDR3 coding sequence is TGTGCCAGCAGCGCCGGGACAGAGAACACAGATACGCAGTATTTT.

The gene calls are TRBV9 and TRBJ2-2, with TRBD2 identical over 7 bases. The CDR3 spans 16 residues. The V and J ends lost 1 base and 1 base, in that order; junction bases with no gene match: 4. Germline CDR1 reads SGDLS; CDR2 reads YYNGEE. The DNA for the CDR3 is TGTGCCAGCAGCGTAAATCCGGGGGGGAACACCGGGGAGCTGTTTTTT. Protein product: CASSVNPGGNTGELFF.

The gene calls are TRBV4-3 and TRBJ2-7, with D possibly being TRBD1 (6 bases). CDR1 LGHNA and CDR2 YSLEER come from the germline V gene. The CDR3 spans 14 residues. Trimming shortened V by 0 bases and J by 4 bases, and 10 bases separated the two germline ends. The CDR3 is CASSQDGQFYEQYF. The CDR3 bases are TGCGCCAGCAGCCAAGACGGACAGTTTTACGAGCAGTACTTC.

This chain joins TRBV7-2 and TRBJ2-7; 8 nucleotides line up with TRBD1. This CDR3 region has 17 residues. V was pared by 4 bases and J by 0 bases, with 11 bases of the junction left unmatched. The germline gives CDR1 SGHTA, CDR2 FQGNSA. DNA of the CDR3: TGTGCCAGCAGCTACCCAAACCGGGACAGGCTCTCCTACGAGCAGTACTTC. Amino acids: CASSYPNRDRLSYEQYF.